This T cell receptor beta chain was captured by sequencing in a study of T cell clones after liver transplantation (dated by TCRdb to between 2018 and 2020). For the wider study: Samples were obtained from ITN030ST, a randomized trial in which withdrawal of immunosuppression was attempted within 2 years of liver transplantation. After a pre-transplant mixed lymphocyte reaction, TCRbeta sequencing was used to pinpoint donor-reactive T cell clones, which were subsequently tracked in post-transplant blood. Of the 8 liver transplant recipients making up the studied cohort, 3 were classified as tolerant and 5 as non-tolerant. Until randomization at 12-24 months post-transplant, subjects were given standard immunosuppression, with no induction therapy. To count as tolerant, a recipient had to stay completely off immunosuppression for at least one year without liver enzymes climbing beyond twice the upper limit of normal. Three of the eight recipients were HCV-positive; the others were transplanted for non-autoimmune, non-viral indications. Third party-reactive TCRbeta sequences were also identified from pre-transplant MLRs to serve as an antigen-independent comparator for donor-reactive sequences. Blood samples were collected pre-transplant, pre-randomization before withdrawal, and post-randomization after either complete withdrawal or failed withdrawal.

Comment on this clone: It has no known antigen specificity. No base qualities exist here, and no much larger clone lies one base off it.

Paper-wide results and their limitations: Because no allograft tissue specimens were available, donor-reactive T cells may have migrated into the graft instead of being deleted. Donor-reactive sequences decreased more than third party-reactive sequences, which suggests partial antigen-specific deletion that was not related to withdrawal success. A significant post-transplant decrease in circulating donor-reactive CD4 TCRbeta sequences was observed in most of the 8 subjects, irrespective of tolerance or HCV status. When repertoire turnover was taken into account, detection of donor-reactive sequences was significantly reduced in 7 of 8 subjects for CD4 and in 8 of 8 subjects for CD8. The conclusions were considered preliminary, being limited by small, heterogeneous patient numbers and non-standardized post-transplant time points. Low numbers of available donor cells limited the measurable donor-reactive repertoire in a couple of subjects.

Using immunoSEQ, frozen genomic DNA was subjected to high-throughput TCRbeta CDR3 sequencing, a process that included PCR amplification, mapping, bias correction and internal controls. The paper's processing steps were these. Only productive rearrangements were retained, with each unique TCRbeta sequence defined by its CDR3 nucleotide sequence together with its V and J gene. For classification of a sequence as donor-reactive, at least 5-fold expansion in CFSE-low cells relative to unstimulated pre-transplant cells and a frequency of at least 0.01% were required. Per-subject minimum frequency thresholds, based on the lowest-template unstimulated sample, ensured at least 90% detection power. Jensen-Shannon divergence between the top 1000 TCRbeta sequences after and before transplant was used to measure repertoire turnover. Changes in detection of donor-reactive sequences were assessed with two-sided Fisher's exact tests. As stored in TCRdb, this immuneACCESS dataset retains in-frame rearrangements with V and J assigned. A fraction of the clones does not appear; measured against another copy, unresolved V genes explain less than half of the discrepancy, and the remainder lacks a known reason. Clone size and the V and J calls come from that table; the DNA yielded D and trimming. The sample yields around 97,000 clones; about 86% were counted once. The top ten constitute roughly 3.1% of the sample.

Thawed unstimulated PBMCs were stained for CD3, CD4 and CD8 and FACS-sorted into CD3+CD4+ and CD3+CD8+ populations. All 8 studied subjects were randomized to withdrawal of immunosuppression. Genomic DNA was isolated with the Qiagen DNeasy Blood and Tissue Kit. CDR1 SGHTA and CDR2 FQGNSA are derived from the germline V gene. Its CDR3 holds 16 amino acids, cysteine through phenylalanine. This entry keeps only the CDR3 DNA: 48 bases, framed from base 1. V is reduced by 5 bases and J by 0 bases, leaving a spacing of 17 bases between them. The rearranged segments are TRBV7-2 and TRBJ2-7; the D segment could be TRBD1, given 6 matching bases. Sequencing used CD4+ T cells from blood, obtained around 44 months after liver transplant. This clonotype was sampled from a human patient who received a liver transplant. Some T cells may originate with the graft donor following a transplant. The CDR3 here reads CASSPRTGHYSYEQYF. The DNA sequence follows: TGTGCCAGCAGCCCCCGGACGGGACACTACTCCTACGAGCAGTACTTC.